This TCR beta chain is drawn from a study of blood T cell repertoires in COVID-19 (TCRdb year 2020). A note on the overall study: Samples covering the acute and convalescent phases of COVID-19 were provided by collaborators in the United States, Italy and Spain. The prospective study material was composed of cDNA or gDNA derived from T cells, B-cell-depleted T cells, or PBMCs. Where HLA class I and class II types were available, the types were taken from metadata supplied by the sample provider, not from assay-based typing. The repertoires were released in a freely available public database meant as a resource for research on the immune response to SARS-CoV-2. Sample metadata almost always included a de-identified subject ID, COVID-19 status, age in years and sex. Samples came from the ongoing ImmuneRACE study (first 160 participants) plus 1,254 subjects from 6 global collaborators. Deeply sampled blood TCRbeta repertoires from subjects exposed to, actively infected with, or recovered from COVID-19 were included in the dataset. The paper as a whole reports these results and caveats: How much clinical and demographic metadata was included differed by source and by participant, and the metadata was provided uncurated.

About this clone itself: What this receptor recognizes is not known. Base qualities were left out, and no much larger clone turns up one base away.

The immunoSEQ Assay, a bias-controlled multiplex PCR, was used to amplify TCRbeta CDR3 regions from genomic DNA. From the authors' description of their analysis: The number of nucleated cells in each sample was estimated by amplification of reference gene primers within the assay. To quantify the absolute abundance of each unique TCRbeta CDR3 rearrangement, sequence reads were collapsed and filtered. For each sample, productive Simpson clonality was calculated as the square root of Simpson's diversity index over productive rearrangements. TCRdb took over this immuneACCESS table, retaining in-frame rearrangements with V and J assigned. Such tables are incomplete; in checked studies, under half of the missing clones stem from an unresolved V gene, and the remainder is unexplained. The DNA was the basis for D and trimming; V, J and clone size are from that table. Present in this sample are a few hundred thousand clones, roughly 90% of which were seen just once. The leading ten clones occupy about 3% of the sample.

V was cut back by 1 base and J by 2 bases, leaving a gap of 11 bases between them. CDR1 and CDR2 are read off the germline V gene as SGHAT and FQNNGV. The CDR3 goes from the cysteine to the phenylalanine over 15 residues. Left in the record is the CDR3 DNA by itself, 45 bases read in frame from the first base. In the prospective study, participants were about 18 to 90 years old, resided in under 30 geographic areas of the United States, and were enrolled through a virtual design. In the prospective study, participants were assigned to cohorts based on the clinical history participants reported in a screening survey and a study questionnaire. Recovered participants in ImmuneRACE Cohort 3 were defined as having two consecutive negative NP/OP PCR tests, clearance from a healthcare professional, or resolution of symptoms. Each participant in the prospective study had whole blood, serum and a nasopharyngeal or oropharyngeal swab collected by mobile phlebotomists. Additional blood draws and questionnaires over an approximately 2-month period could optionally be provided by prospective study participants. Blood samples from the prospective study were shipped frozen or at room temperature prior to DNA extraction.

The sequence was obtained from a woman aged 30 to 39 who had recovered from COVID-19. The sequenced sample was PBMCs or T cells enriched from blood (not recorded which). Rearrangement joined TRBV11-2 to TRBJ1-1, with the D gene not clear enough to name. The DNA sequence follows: TGTGCCAGCAGCTTAGGGAGAAATACCAACACTGAAGCTTTCTTT. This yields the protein CASSLGRNTNTEAFF.